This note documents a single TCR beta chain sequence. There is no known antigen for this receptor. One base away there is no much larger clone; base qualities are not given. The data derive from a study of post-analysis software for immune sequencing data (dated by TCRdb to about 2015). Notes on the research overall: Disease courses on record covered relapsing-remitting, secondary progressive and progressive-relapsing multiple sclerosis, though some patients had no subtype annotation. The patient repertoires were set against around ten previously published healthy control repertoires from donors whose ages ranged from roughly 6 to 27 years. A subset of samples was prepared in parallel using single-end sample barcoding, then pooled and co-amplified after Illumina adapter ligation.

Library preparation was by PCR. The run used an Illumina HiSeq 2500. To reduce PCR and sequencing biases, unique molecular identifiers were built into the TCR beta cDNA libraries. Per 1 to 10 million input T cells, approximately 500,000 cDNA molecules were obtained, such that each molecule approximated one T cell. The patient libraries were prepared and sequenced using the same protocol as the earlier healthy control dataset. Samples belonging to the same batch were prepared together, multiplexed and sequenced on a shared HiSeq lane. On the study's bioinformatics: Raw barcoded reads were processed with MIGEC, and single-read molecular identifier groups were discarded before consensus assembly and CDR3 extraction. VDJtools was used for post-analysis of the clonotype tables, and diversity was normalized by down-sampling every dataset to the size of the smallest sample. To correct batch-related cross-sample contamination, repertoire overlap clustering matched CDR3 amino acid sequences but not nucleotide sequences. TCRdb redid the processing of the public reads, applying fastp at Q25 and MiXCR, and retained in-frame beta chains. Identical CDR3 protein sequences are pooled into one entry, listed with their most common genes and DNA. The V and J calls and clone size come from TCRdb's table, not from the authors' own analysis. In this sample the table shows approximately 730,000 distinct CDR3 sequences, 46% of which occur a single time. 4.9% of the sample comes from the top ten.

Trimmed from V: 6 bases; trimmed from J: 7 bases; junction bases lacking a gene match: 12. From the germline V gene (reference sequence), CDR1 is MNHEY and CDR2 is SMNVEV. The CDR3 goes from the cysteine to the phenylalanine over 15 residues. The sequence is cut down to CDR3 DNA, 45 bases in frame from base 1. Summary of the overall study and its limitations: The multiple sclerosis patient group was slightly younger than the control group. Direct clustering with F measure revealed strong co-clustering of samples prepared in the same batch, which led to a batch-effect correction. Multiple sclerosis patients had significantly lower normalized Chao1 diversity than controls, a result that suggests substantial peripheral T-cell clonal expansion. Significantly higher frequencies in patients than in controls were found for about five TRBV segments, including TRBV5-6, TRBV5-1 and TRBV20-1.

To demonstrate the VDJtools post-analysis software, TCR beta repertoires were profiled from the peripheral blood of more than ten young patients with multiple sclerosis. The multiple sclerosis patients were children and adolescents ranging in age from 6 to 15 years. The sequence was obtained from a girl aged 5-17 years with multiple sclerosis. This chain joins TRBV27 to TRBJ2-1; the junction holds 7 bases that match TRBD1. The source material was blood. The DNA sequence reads TGTGCCAGCAGCCTTACCGGGACAGCCTTTAATGAGCAGTTCTTC. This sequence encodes CASSLTGTAFNEQFF.